The present entry profiles one TCR beta chain with its context. Its target is unknown. Some clones are missing from TCRdb's copy, which holds only in-frame ones; the method was immunoSEQ multiplex PCR. This sample yields about 110,000 clones, of which 75% to 90% are seen a single time; roughly 5.2% belongs to the top ten. This entry belongs to a study of T cell responses to AZD1222 COVID-19 vaccine. Across the study: Pooling of second doses given at about 4 or about 12 weeks was done.

Broader study findings: Variant regions that are unmutated are reportedly the target of nearly half of spike-specific TCRs. Most donors were white British, females outnumbered males, and clonal diversity was possibly underestimated. Repertoires were obtained only post-peak T cell response.

The V segment lost 7 bases and the J segment 2 bases; nucleotides outside the gene matches: 13. Per the germline V gene, CDR1 is LNHDA and CDR2 is SQIVND (reference sequence). This CDR3 comprises 16 residues. The receptor comes from an adult in good health. Sequenced here: peripheral blood, sampled on day 0 of AZD1222 vaccination. J is TRBJ2-5 and V is TRBV19; 7 positions match TRBD2. The CDR3 loop is CASIPVAGTPQETQYF. As DNA, the CDR3 is TGTGCCAGTATTCCGGTAGCGGGTACCCCACAAGAGACCCAGTACTTC.